This T cell receptor beta chain stems from a study of blood T cell repertoires in COVID-19. Across the study: Sites across the United States, Italy and Spain contributed samples from acute and convalescent COVID-19. Nucleic acid was either cDNA or gDNA, and it came from T cells, B-cell-depleted T cells, or PBMCs.

Authors' methods: Amplifying reference gene primers gave estimates of nucleated cell counts. Measured with immunoSEQ multiplex PCR; TCRdb has only the in-frame clones, and not every one. The V and J calls and the clone size are those of that table, but D and trimming were determined from the DNA. The data show around 140,000 clones, with 80% to 90% seen just once and more than 15% held by the top ten. The J segment lost 5 bases and the V segment lost 3 bases, leaving 4 bases of the junction unmatched. The CDR3 length is 15 residues. Germline V gene lookup returns CDR1 KGHSH and CDR2 LQKENI. This receptor was obtained from a man between 50 and 59 years old with active or convalescent COVID-19. The chain links TRBV18 to TRBJ1-6; TRBD1 matches 7 bases. The sample comprised peripheral blood. CDR3 nucleotide sequence: TGTGCCAGCTCACCGTTTCAGGGGGATAATTCACCCCTCCACTTT. It yields the protein CASSPFQGDNSPLHF.